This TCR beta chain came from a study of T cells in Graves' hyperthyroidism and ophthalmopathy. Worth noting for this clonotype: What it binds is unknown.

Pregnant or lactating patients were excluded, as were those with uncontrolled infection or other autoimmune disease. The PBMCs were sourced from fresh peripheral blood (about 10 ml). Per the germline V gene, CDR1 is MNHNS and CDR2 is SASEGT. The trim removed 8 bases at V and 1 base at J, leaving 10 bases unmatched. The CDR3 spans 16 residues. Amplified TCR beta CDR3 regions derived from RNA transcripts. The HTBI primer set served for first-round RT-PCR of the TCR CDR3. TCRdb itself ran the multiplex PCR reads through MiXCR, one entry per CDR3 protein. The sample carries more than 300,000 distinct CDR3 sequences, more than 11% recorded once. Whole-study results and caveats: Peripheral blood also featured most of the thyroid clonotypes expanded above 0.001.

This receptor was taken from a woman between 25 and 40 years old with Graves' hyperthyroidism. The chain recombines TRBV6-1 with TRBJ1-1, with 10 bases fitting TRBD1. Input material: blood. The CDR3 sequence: CASSNSGTGANTEAFF. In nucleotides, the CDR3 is TGTGCCAGCTCCAATTCCGGGACAGGGGCGAACACTGAAGCTTTCTTT.